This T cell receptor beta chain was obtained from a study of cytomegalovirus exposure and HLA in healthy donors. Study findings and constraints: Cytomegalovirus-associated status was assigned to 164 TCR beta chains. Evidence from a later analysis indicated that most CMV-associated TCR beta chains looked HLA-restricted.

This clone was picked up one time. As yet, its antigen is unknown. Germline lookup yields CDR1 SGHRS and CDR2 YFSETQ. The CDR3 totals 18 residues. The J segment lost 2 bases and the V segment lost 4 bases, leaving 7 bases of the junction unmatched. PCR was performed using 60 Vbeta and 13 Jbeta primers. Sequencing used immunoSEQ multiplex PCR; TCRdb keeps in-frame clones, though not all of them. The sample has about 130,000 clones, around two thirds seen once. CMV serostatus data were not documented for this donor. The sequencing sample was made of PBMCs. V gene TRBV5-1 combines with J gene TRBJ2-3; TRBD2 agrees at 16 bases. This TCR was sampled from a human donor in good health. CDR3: CASSGTGTSGRVTDTQYF. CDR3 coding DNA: TGCGCCAGCAGCGGAACCGGGACTAGCGGGAGGGTCACAGATACGCAGTATTTT.